This T cell receptor beta chain was documented in a study of T cell changes during pregnancy in multiple sclerosis (dated by TCRdb to about 2019). In the study overall: In women with multiple sclerosis, the researchers looked at how the T cell repertoire shifted as pregnancy progressed.

A remark on this clone: Its antigen remains unidentified. The sample holds no much larger clone one base away, and base qualities are not on file.

The method behind the library was the immunoSEQ multiplex PCR assay. Not all clones reach the TCRdb copy of this immuneACCESS table, which keeps in-frame sequences only. Checked studies attribute under half of the gap to unresolved V genes and leave the rest unexplained. The sample table holds some 42,000 clones, of which about 90% were seen once. The top ten clonotypes cover roughly 0.9% of the sample. V lost 0 bases and J lost 3 bases; the stretch between them is 11 bases long. According to the germline V gene, CDR1 reads LGHNA and CDR2 reads YSLEER. The CDR3 holds 16 amino acids from the cysteine to the phenylalanine. Of all the DNA, just the CDR3 is kept, 48 bases in frame from base 1.

Sequencing used CD4+ T cells from peripheral blood mononuclear cells, obtained after pregnancy. This sequence was found in a female donor with multiple sclerosis, enrolled in a pregnancy study. The chain links TRBV4-3 with TRBJ1-4; no confident D gene assignment can be made. The DNA sequence is TGCGCCAGCAGCCAAGAGTTTTCGAGGGCTAATGAAAAACTGTTTTTT. It is translated as CASSQEFSRANEKLFF.